This is a list of T cell receptor beta chains from one sample in a study of quantifying T cell responses using KT2 cells. TCRdb re-derived calls from the UMI-ligation and nested PCR reads in MiXCR, one entry per CDR3 protein. This sample carries fewer than 50,000 distinct CDR3 sequences, around a tenth of them seen once, and the ten largest clones take about 10%. The sample taken for sequencing was PBMCs spiked with cells of the T cell clone KT2. The source of these receptors is a human donor. CDR3s leave out the opening cysteine and the closing phenylalanine or tryptophan. A row's size may be missing; if present it is once, few, many or a size class.

V gene,clone size,J gene,CDR3 protein
TRBV9,NA,TRBJ2-7,ASSVDPLYEQY
TRBV7-9,NA,TRBJ2-5,ASSLVHYRDLKETQY
TRBV19,few,TRBJ1-1,ASSIRDTEAF
TRBV25-1,NA,TRBJ2-7,ASSESGVGLHGEQY
TRBV11-2,many,TRBJ2-7,ASSLGGAMYEQY
TRBV6-5,NA,TRBJ2-2,ASSYGSSGRRTGELF
TRBV12-3/TRBV12-4,NA,TRBJ1-1,ASRDRDRGNTEAF
TRBV5-1,few,TRBJ2-5,ASSLAYQETQY
TRBV6-5,few,TRBJ2-7,ASRKTTSGRAREQY
TRBV20-1,few,TRBJ1-5,SAKRTDNQPQH
TRBV20-1,few,TRBJ2-7,SACTGGATYEQY
TRBV29-1,few,TRBJ1-4,SVQGLGSEKLF
TRBV20-1,few,TRBJ2-4,SARVDTNIQY
TRBV28,NA,TRBJ2-7,ASSFVANEQY
TRBV4-1,many,TRBJ1-4,ASSREPAANEKLF
TRBV2,few,TRBJ1-2,ASSGQGPNGYT
TRBV6-6,NA,TRBJ1-1,ASSRPQPVVTEAF
TRBV6-4,NA,TRBJ2-7,ASSALGRCPSGRIYEQY
TRBV29-1,NA,TRBJ2-2,SVRGGSAGELF
TRBV20-1,many,TRBJ1-5,SARVTGSLQPQH
TRBV5-4,many,TRBJ2-4,ASSLGQGWDIQY
TRBV12-3/TRBV12-4,few,TRBJ2-5,ASSWGTGAQETQY
TRBV6-6,many,TRBJ1-1,ASSYDRANTEAF
TRBV27,NA,TRBJ2-6,ASSSRQSGANVLT
TRBV4-3,many,TRBJ2-1,ASSQGRDFSYNEQF
TRBV18,NA,TRBJ2-3,ASSRRQGPGTDTQY
TRBV12-3/TRBV12-4,few,TRBJ1-3,ASSLTGYISGNTIY
TRBV20-1,NA,TRBJ2-7,SARSSSGGSYEQY
TRBV20-1,NA,TRBJ2-7,SARPLVGTSYEQY
TRBV7-9,few,TRBJ1-2,ASSKRLDLSYGYT
TRBV12-3/TRBV12-4,many,TRBJ2-2,ASSPWGGGELF
TRBV4-2,NA,TRBJ1-5,ASSQDLGAGSQPQH
TRBV7-6,many,TRBJ2-7,ASSLGVVREGTSYEQY
TRBV29-1,NA,TRBJ2-1,SAATSGRALGRF
TRBV4-2,NA,TRBJ1-5,ASSQDGGGNQPQH
TRBV14,NA,TRBJ2-1,ASSQDEVRNEQF
TRBV20-1,few,TRBJ1-1,SAPHLRIMNTEAF
TRBV7-6,NA,TRBJ2-1,ASSLSDGAREQF
TRBV28,few,TRBJ2-3,ASSNSGNTDTQY
TRBV12-5,NA,TRBJ2-3,ASGPEWDSRTQY
TRBV9,NA,TRBJ1-6,ASSVGPGHNSPLH
TRBV15,medium-sized,TRBJ2-7,ATSRDRETSEQY
TRBV20-1,many,TRBJ2-5,SARGVETQY
TRBV7-3,many,TRBJ2-5,ASSLGDRDKETQY
TRBV6-4,many,TRBJ1-5,ASSPDRDQPQH
TRBV20-1,NA,TRBJ2-1,SALPPEAGGSNEQF
TRBV10-3,NA,TRBJ2-3,AISQGGSTDTQY
TRBV12-3/TRBV12-4,few,TRBJ1-1,ASSPGYPGQENTEAF
TRBV29-1,NA,TRBJ1-1,SVNRDINTEAF
TRBV7-9,few,TRBJ2-7,ASSYRPPEQY
TRBV29-1,many,TRBJ2-2,SADRIQGTGELF
TRBV29-1,NA,TRBJ2-2,SVASPTNTGELF
TRBV20-1,few,TRBJ1-6,SAGKTVDNSPLH
TRBV29-1,NA,TRBJ1-5,SVGEGSNQPQH
TRBV10-2,NA,TRBJ1-4,ATRLPPGEKLF
TRBV9,NA,TRBJ2-1,ASSAQGAPYNEQF
TRBV6-2/TRBV6-3,few,TRBJ2-3,ASSYSITDTQY
TRBV10-2,few,TRBJ2-1,ASSRDTTDNEQF